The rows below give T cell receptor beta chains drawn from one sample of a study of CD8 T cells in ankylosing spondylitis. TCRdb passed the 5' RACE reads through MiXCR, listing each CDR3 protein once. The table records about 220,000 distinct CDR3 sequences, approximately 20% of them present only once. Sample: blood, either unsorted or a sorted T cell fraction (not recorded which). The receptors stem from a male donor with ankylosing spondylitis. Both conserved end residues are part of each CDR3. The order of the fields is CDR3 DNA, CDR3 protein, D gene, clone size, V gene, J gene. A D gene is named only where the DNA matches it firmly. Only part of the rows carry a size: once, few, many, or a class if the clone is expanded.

cdr3_nt: TGTGCCAGCAGCCAAGGCAGGGCGGCTGAGCAGTTCTTC
cdr3_aa: CASSQGRAAEQFF
d_call: NA
clone_size: few
v_call: TRBV16
j_call: TRBJ2-1

cdr3_nt: TGTGCCAGCAGCCAAGAGGGGGCTCCCGATTTAGGCACTGAAGCTTTCTTT
cdr3_aa: CASSQEGAPDLGTEAFF
d_call: NA
clone_size: few
v_call: TRBV3-1
j_call: TRBJ1-1

cdr3_nt: TGTGCCACCAGCAGTGAGGACAGGCCTGTGAACACTGAAGCTTTCTTT
cdr3_aa: CATSSEDRPVNTEAFF
d_call: TRBD1
clone_size: NA
v_call: TRBV15
j_call: TRBJ1-1

cdr3_nt: TGTGCCAGCAAGGAGGGGTACTACAATGAGCAGTTCTTC
cdr3_aa: CASKEGYYNEQFF
d_call: NA
clone_size: NA
v_call: TRBV12-3/TRBV12-4
j_call: TRBJ2-1

cdr3_nt: TGTGCCAGTGGGGGAAGGGAGCAGGAGACCCAGTACTTC
cdr3_aa: CASGGREQETQYF
d_call: NA
clone_size: NA
v_call: TRBV28
j_call: TRBJ2-5

cdr3_nt: TGTGCCAGCAGTTACTCGACCAGCACCGAAGCTTTCTTT
cdr3_aa: CASSYSTSTEAFF
d_call: NA
clone_size: NA
v_call: TRBV6-5
j_call: TRBJ1-1

cdr3_nt: TGTGCCAGCAGCTTAGTCCGGGCGGCGGCATCCCGCACAGATACGCAGTATTTT
cdr3_aa: CASSLVRAAASRTDTQYF
d_call: NA
clone_size: NA
v_call: TRBV7-8
j_call: TRBJ2-3

cdr3_nt: TGTGCCAGCAGTACTATCGGGACAGCCGTAACGGACGGCTACACCTTC
cdr3_aa: CASSTIGTAVTDGYTF
d_call: TRBD1
clone_size: NA
v_call: TRBV27
j_call: TRBJ1-2

cdr3_nt: TGTGCCAGCAACCGGGACTTCCTGGGCGAGCAGTACTTC
cdr3_aa: CASNRDFLGEQYF
d_call: NA
clone_size: NA
v_call: TRBV7-9
j_call: TRBJ2-7

cdr3_nt: TGTGCCAGCAGTTACGCGACCTGGGGCGAGCAGTACTTC
cdr3_aa: CASSYATWGEQYF
d_call: NA
clone_size: NA
v_call: TRBV6-5
j_call: TRBJ2-7

cdr3_nt: TGTGCCAGCAGTCGAACATCAACGAGTGGGGATGAGCAGTTCTTC
cdr3_aa: CASSRTSTSGDEQFF
d_call: NA
clone_size: few
v_call: TRBV6-4
j_call: TRBJ2-1

cdr3_nt: TGTGCCAGCAGTTTAGCTAGCGGGGTGTACTACAATGAGCAGTTCTTC
cdr3_aa: CASSLASGVYYNEQFF
d_call: TRBD2
clone_size: NA
v_call: TRBV27
j_call: TRBJ2-1

cdr3_nt: TGCGCCAGCAGTGAGTCGATAGGGATAGGATTGGAAGGGCTAGGCACAGATACGCAGTATTTT
cdr3_aa: CASSESIGIGLEGLGTDTQYF
d_call: NA
clone_size: few
v_call: TRBV10-2
j_call: TRBJ2-3

cdr3_nt: TGTGCCAGCAGCTTAGAAGGGGGGACGAAGGAGACCCAGTACTTC
cdr3_aa: CASSLEGGTKETQYF
d_call: NA
clone_size: NA
v_call: TRBV7-2
j_call: TRBJ2-5

cdr3_nt: TGTGCCTGGAGTCAACTAGCGGACACAGATACGCAGTATTTT
cdr3_aa: CAWSQLADTDTQYF
d_call: TRBD2
clone_size: NA
v_call: TRBV30
j_call: TRBJ2-3

cdr3_nt: TGTGCCAGCAGCTTACAGGCCCCTGAAGCTTTCTTT
cdr3_aa: CASSLQAPEAFF
d_call: NA
clone_size: NA
v_call: TRBV7-8
j_call: TRBJ1-1

cdr3_nt: TGCGCCAGCAGCCAAGTTACAGGGGGCAGGAATTCACCCCTCCACTTT
cdr3_aa: CASSQVTGGRNSPLHF
d_call: TRBD1
clone_size: NA
v_call: TRBV4-3
j_call: TRBJ1-6

cdr3_nt: TGTGCCAGCAGCCAAAAGTGGACTGAGAACTACGAGCAGTACTTC
cdr3_aa: CASSQKWTENYEQYF
d_call: NA
clone_size: few
v_call: TRBV4-2
j_call: TRBJ2-7

cdr3_nt: TGCAGCGCCCTGGGGGACCTGGGTGGAAACACCATATATTTT
cdr3_aa: CSALGDLGGNTIYF
d_call: NA
clone_size: few
v_call: TRBV29-1
j_call: TRBJ1-3

cdr3_nt: TGTGCCAGCAGCTCAGGACAGGGACCAGATACGCAGTATTTT
cdr3_aa: CASSSGQGPDTQYF
d_call: TRBD1
clone_size: NA
v_call: TRBV7-3
j_call: TRBJ2-3

cdr3_nt: TGTGCCAGCAGCTTAGAGTCAGGAGGATACATTCAGTACTTC
cdr3_aa: CASSLESGGYIQYF
d_call: NA
clone_size: few
v_call: TRBV11-1
j_call: TRBJ2-4

cdr3_nt: TGCAGTGCTAGATCGGCAGGGGGTGAAGGCACCGGGGAGCTGTTTTTT
cdr3_aa: CSARSAGGEGTGELFF
d_call: TRBD1
clone_size: NA
v_call: TRBV20-1
j_call: TRBJ2-2

cdr3_nt: TGTGCCAGCAACAAAGGGGGGGGGGCGAATGAGCAGTTCTTC
cdr3_aa: CASNKGGGANEQFF
d_call: NA
clone_size: NA
v_call: TRBV27
j_call: TRBJ2-1

cdr3_nt: TGTGCCAGCAGCCAGGGCGCGACAGGAACTTACAATGAGCAGTTCTTC
cdr3_aa: CASSQGATGTYNEQFF
d_call: NA
clone_size: few
v_call: TRBV14
j_call: TRBJ2-1

cdr3_nt: TGTGCCAGCAGCTTTTTAGCGGGCGAACGGTACGAGCAGTACTTC
cdr3_aa: CASSFLAGERYEQYF
d_call: TRBD2
clone_size: NA
v_call: TRBV7-9
j_call: TRBJ2-7

cdr3_nt: TGTGCCAGCAGCCCTCTAGCGGGGAACAATGAGCAGTTCTTC
cdr3_aa: CASSPLAGNNEQFF
d_call: TRBD2
clone_size: NA
v_call: TRBV7-3
j_call: TRBJ2-1

cdr3_nt: TGTGCCTGGACCCTATGGGACACCTACACTGAAGCTTTCTTT
cdr3_aa: CAWTLWDTYTEAFF
d_call: NA
clone_size: NA
v_call: TRBV30
j_call: TRBJ1-1

cdr3_nt: TGCAGCGTTGTTTGGGATATGGGGCGTTACAATGAGCAGTTCTTC
cdr3_aa: CSVVWDMGRYNEQFF
d_call: NA
clone_size: NA
v_call: TRBV29-1
j_call: TRBJ2-1

cdr3_nt: TGCAGTGCTATCCCGCTGACCGGGACTAGCTCCTACAATGAGCAGTTCTTC
cdr3_aa: CSAIPLTGTSSYNEQFF
d_call: TRBD2
clone_size: few
v_call: TRBV20-1
j_call: TRBJ2-1

cdr3_nt: TGTGCCAGCAGCCCAGCCTTGACAGATACGCAGTATTTT
cdr3_aa: CASSPALTDTQYF
d_call: NA
clone_size: few
v_call: TRBV9
j_call: TRBJ2-3

cdr3_nt: TGTGCCAGCAGCGACTCTGATAGCAATCAGCCCCAGCATTTT
cdr3_aa: CASSDSDSNQPQHF
d_call: NA
clone_size: NA
v_call: TRBV28
j_call: TRBJ1-5

cdr3_nt: TGCGCCAGCAGCCAACGGGACAGAGATAACTATGGCTACACCTTC
cdr3_aa: CASSQRDRDNYGYTF
d_call: TRBD1
clone_size: NA
v_call: TRBV4-3
j_call: TRBJ1-2

cdr3_nt: TGTGCCAGCAGCGTACTAGCGGGAGTGAATGAGCAGTTCTTC
cdr3_aa: CASSVLAGVNEQFF
d_call: TRBD2
clone_size: once
v_call: TRBV9
j_call: TRBJ2-1

cdr3_nt: TGTGCCTGGAGTGCCATGGGACAGGGGGCAGAGCAGTTCTTC
cdr3_aa: CAWSAMGQGAEQFF
d_call: TRBD1
clone_size: NA
v_call: TRBV30
j_call: TRBJ2-1

cdr3_nt: TGTGCCAGTAGCGATTCCTCCTACAATGAGCAGTTCTTC
cdr3_aa: CASSDSSYNEQFF
d_call: NA
clone_size: few
v_call: TRBV19
j_call: TRBJ2-1

cdr3_nt: TGCGCCAGCAGCCAAGAGGCGGGACGGGAGGCCCTCACAGATACGCAGTATTTT
cdr3_aa: CASSQEAGREALTDTQYF
d_call: TRBD2
clone_size: few
v_call: TRBV4-1
j_call: TRBJ2-3

cdr3_nt: TGCGCCAGCAGCCAAGACTCGGACAGGGGCTACGAGCAGTACTTC
cdr3_aa: CASSQDSDRGYEQYF
d_call: TRBD1
clone_size: few
v_call: TRBV4-3
j_call: TRBJ2-7

cdr3_nt: TGCAGCGCCGAGGGGGGTGACTCCTACGAGCAGTACTTC
cdr3_aa: CSAEGGDSYEQYF
d_call: NA
clone_size: few
v_call: TRBV29-1
j_call: TRBJ2-7

cdr3_nt: TGTGCCAGCAGTCGTGCAACTAATGAAAAACTGTTTTTT
cdr3_aa: CASSRATNEKLFF
d_call: NA
clone_size: few
v_call: TRBV28
j_call: TRBJ1-4

cdr3_nt: TGTGCCAGCTCAGCGACGGGACAGGGTTTCCAAGAGACCCAGTACTTC
cdr3_aa: CASSATGQGFQETQYF
d_call: TRBD1
clone_size: NA
v_call: TRBV18
j_call: TRBJ2-5

cdr3_nt: TGTGCCAGCAGCTTAGCGTCCCCGGGACAGGGGGGCGAGCAGTACTTC
cdr3_aa: CASSLASPGQGGEQYF
d_call: TRBD1
clone_size: NA
v_call: TRBV7-9
j_call: TRBJ2-7

cdr3_nt: TGCAGCGTAGCTCTGGTTCGACTAGCGGGAGATACGCAGTATTTT
cdr3_aa: CSVALVRLAGDTQYF
d_call: TRBD2
clone_size: few
v_call: TRBV29-1
j_call: TRBJ2-3

cdr3_nt: TGCAGTGCTACCGAGATGTCCAGCGAGGAAGAGACCCAGTACTTC
cdr3_aa: CSATEMSSEEETQYF
d_call: NA
clone_size: many
v_call: TRBV20-1
j_call: TRBJ2-5

cdr3_nt: TGTGCCAGCAGACGGACTAGCGGAGGGAGCTCCTACAATGAGCAGTTCTTC
cdr3_aa: CASRRTSGGSSYNEQFF
d_call: TRBD2
clone_size: many
v_call: TRBV12-3/TRBV12-4
j_call: TRBJ2-1

cdr3_nt: TGTGCCAGCAGTAAAGGCGCCACTGAAGCTTTCTTT
cdr3_aa: CASSKGATEAFF
d_call: NA
clone_size: NA
v_call: TRBV6-2/TRBV6-3
j_call: TRBJ1-1

cdr3_nt: TGTGCCAGCAGCTTATCGCATGATGGGGCGGTAGGAAACACCATATATTTT
cdr3_aa: CASSLSHDGAVGNTIYF
d_call: NA
clone_size: few
v_call: TRBV7-9
j_call: TRBJ1-3

cdr3_nt: TGTGCCAGCAGCCAAGATCAAGAACAGCCCCAGCATTTT
cdr3_aa: CASSQDQEQPQHF
d_call: NA
clone_size: few
v_call: TRBV3-1
j_call: TRBJ1-5

cdr3_nt: TGTGCCAGCAGACGACAGTGGGGGCCGGATCGGGCTAAAAATGAAAAACTGTTTTTT
cdr3_aa: CASRRQWGPDRAKNEKLFF
d_call: NA
clone_size: few
v_call: TRBV14
j_call: TRBJ1-4

cdr3_nt: TGTGCCAGCAGGGACATCAGCTCTGGGGCCAACGTCCTGACTTTC
cdr3_aa: CASRDISSGANVLTF
d_call: NA
clone_size: NA
v_call: TRBV27
j_call: TRBJ2-6

cdr3_nt: TGTGCCAGCAGTTTAACCGGACTAGCGGGGGGGCCGGGAGACATTCAGTACTTC
cdr3_aa: CASSLTGLAGGPGDIQYF
d_call: TRBD2
clone_size: few
v_call: TRBV12-3/TRBV12-4
j_call: TRBJ2-4

cdr3_nt: TGTGCCAGCAGTTTAGGAAATGAAGCTTTCTTT
cdr3_aa: CASSLGNEAFF
d_call: NA
clone_size: few
v_call: TRBV27
j_call: TRBJ1-1

cdr3_nt: TGTGCCAGCAGCCCGCAGAACACTGAAGCTTTCTTT
cdr3_aa: CASSPQNTEAFF
d_call: NA
clone_size: few
v_call: TRBV11-2
j_call: TRBJ1-1